This TCR beta chain was identified in a study of T-cell reconstitution after alpha-beta-depleted transplantation in children. As it was prepared, the TCRbeta library received unique molecular identifiers. MiXCR, applied by TCRdb to the PCR reads, yields one record per CDR3 protein. The data show approximately 250,000 distinct CDR3 sequences, 20% to 30% seen once. CDR1 is MDHEN and CDR2 is SYDVKM in the germline V gene. This CDR3 contains 12 residues. V was pared by 11 bases and J by 4 bases, with 6 bases of the junction left unmatched. This clonotype was seen at least ten times. Its antigen remains unknown. Study-wide results and limits: Reportedly, only several hundred clones from non-depleted graft cells drove alpha-beta T-cell counts at about two months. It was surviving recipient T cells and thymic progenitors that gave some patients high TCRbeta diversity at day 60. Most T-cell counts and diversity one year after the transplant came from T cells that were newly produced.

The chain is built from TRBV28 and TRBJ1-2; 8 bases line up with TRBD1. The TCR sequence derives from a girl aged 2-15 years with Fanconi anemia, due to receive a stem cell transplant. The specimen comprised PBMCs, sampled before TCRalphabeta/CD19-depleted stem cell transplant. CDR3 sequence (DNA): TGTGCCGGACAGGGAACCAGCTATGGCTACACCTTC. Translated: CAGQGTSYGYTF.